One sample yielded the 4 T cell receptor beta chains listed below, sequenced in a study of OX40 agonist ivuxolimab in advanced cancers. Profiled with immunoSEQ multiplex PCR; TCRdb holds only in-frame clones, not every one. Of some 60,000 clones in the sample, about 90% were seen once. This sample comprised CD4+ or CD8+ T cells sorted from blood, obtained in a trial of the OX40 agonist ivuxolimab. The source of these receptors is an adult with an advanced solid tumor such as melanoma, head and neck, liver or kidney cancer.

The chain links TRBV2 to TRBJ2-4, with D possibly matching TRBD1 (5 bases). The CDR3 consists of 16 residues. Per germline, CDR1 SNHLY and CDR2 FYNNEI. The ends were cut back, 2 bases at V and 3 bases at J, with 14 bases in the middle. CDR3 nucleotides: TGTGCCAGCAGTGAACACCCGGACACCTTCAAAAACATTCAGTACTTC. It is translated as CASSEHPDTFKNIQYF.

The chain has TRBV4-1 and TRBJ2-1; TRBD1 is a possible D gene (6 bases). The V gene lost 3 bases and the J gene lost 8 bases, with 14 bases spanning the gap. CDR1 MGHRA and CDR2 YSYEKL come from the germline V gene. The CDR3 length is 14 residues. CDR3 DNA sequence: TGCGCCAGCAGCCAGCCCGGGACATCTCATGAGCAGTTCTTC. Translated, it gives CASSQPGTSHEQFF.

The chain recombines TRBV7-4 with TRBJ2-5; 13 bases line up with TRBD2. With V trimmed by 5 bases and J by 2 bases, 8 bases remained unmatched. The CDR3 has 17 residues. CDR1 is SGHVT, CDR2 SQSDAQ, per germline. Here the CDR3 reads CASSRTSGSWGQETQYF. The CDR3, as DNA: TGTGCCAGCAGCAGGACTAGCGGGAGCTGGGGACAAGAGACCCAGTACTTC.

This chain joins TRBV7-2 and TRBJ2-1; perhaps TRBD2 as D (6 bases). The CDR3 has 16 residues. Between the trimmed V and J ends, which lost 2 bases and 0 bases, there was a span of 11 bases. Germline V gives CDR1 SGHTA, CDR2 FQGNSA. The CDR3 region has the DNA TGTGCCAGCAGCTTATGGGCGGGGAGCTCCTACAATGAGCAGTTCTTC. Translating it yields CASSLWAGSSYNEQFF.